This entry lists 17 T cell receptor beta chains sequenced from one sample in a study of blood T cell repertoires in COVID-19. Method: immunoSEQ multiplex PCR; TCRdb's copy keeps in-frame clones and lacks some. The sample shows around 200,000 clones, around 82% of them seen only once. Sequencing used peripheral blood. The receptor set was obtained from a man aged 45-65 years with active or convalescent COVID-19.

CDR3 loop: CASSFGTVKTGTQYF. For the CDR3, the DNA is TGTGCCAGCAGCTTCGGGACAGTCAAGACCGGGACGCAGTATTTT. The chain is built from TRBV7-2 and TRBJ2-3; 7 positions match TRBD1. The CDR3 totals 15 residues. Trimming cost V 3 bases and J 9 bases; bases outside gene matches: 12. Per germline, CDR1 SGHTA and CDR2 FQGNSA.

This chain links TRBV7-2 with TRBJ2-7, with 7 bases identical to TRBD1. With 1 base clipped from V and 4 bases from J, the junction kept 16 bases outside the gene matches. CDR3 length equals 18 residues. Germline CDR1 SGHTA, CDR2 FQGNSA. This CDR3 is CASSLGGPGRGPNYEQYF. The CDR3 DNA is TGTGCCAGCAGCTTAGGGGGCCCGGGTAGGGGGCCCAATTACGAGCAGTACTTC.

The chain links TRBV7-8 to TRBJ2-5, with 7 bases identical to TRBD1. This CDR3 has 15 residues. Germline V gene lookup returns CDR1 SGHVS and CDR2 FQNEAQ. V lost 5 bases to trimming and J lost 5 bases; unmatched junction nucleotides: 11. CDR3 in amino acids: CASSPSTGSRETQYF. CDR3 nucleotide sequence: TGTGCCAGCAGCCCCTCGACAGGGTCTAGGGAGACCCAGTACTTC.

The gene calls are TRBV5-5 and TRBJ2-3, with 11 positions matching TRBD1. The CDR3 covers 14 residues. The ends lost 3 bases at V and 3 bases at J; junction bases unmatched: 0. Germline V gene data show CDR1 as SGHKS and CDR2 as YYEKEE (reference sequence). CDR3: CASSWDRGTDTQYF. The DNA for the CDR3 is TGTGCCAGCAGCTGGGACAGGGGGACAGATACGCAGTATTTT.

In its sample, this clone was seen a few times. This sequence joins TRBV3-1 (or the pseudogene TRBV3-2) and TRBJ1-2; 7 bases agree with TRBD1. V trimming: 6 bases; J trimming: 1 base; junction bases outside the gene matches: 8. The CDR3 contains 15 residues. The germline V gene has CDR1 LGHDT and CDR2 YNNKEL (reference sequence). The CDR3 spells CASRPSDRLNYGYTF. The CDR3 DNA sequence: TGTGCCAGCAGACCCTCGGACAGGCTTAACTATGGCTACACCTTC.

The chain carries TRBV2 and TRBJ1-1; 7 positions match TRBD1. V was pared by 3 bases and J by 1 base, with 2 bases of the junction left unmatched. Germline CDR1 reads SNHLY; CDR2 reads FYNNEI. This CDR3 contains 14 residues. For the CDR3, the DNA is TGTGCCAGCAGTGAGGACAGGCAGAACACTGAAGCTTTCTTT. Translation gives CASSEDRQNTEAFF.

The chain joins TRBV28 to TRBJ1-3; D unclear. Germline V gene data show CDR1 as MDHEN and CDR2 as SYDVKM. Trimming shortened V by 4 bases and J by 1 base, and 14 bases separated the two germline ends. The CDR3 loop spans 16 amino acids. In DNA form, the CDR3 reads TGTGCCAGCAGTTATGTACAAGCCGGGTCTGGAAACACCATATATTTT. Amino acids: CASSYVQAGSGNTIYF.

The chain recombines TRBV6-2 or TRBV6-3 with TRBJ1-1; D gene unclear. CDR1 is MNHEY and CDR2 is SVGEGT in the germline V gene. V lost 2 bases and J lost 7, with 8 bases in between. This CDR3 has 12 amino acids. CDR3 DNA sequence: TGTGCCAGCAGTTACCCGACAAATGAAGCTTTCTTT. This gives the protein CASSYPTNEAFF.

This clone was seen just once. The chain employs TRBV3-1 (or the pseudogene TRBV3-2) and TRBJ2-3; 7 positions match TRBD2. The CDR3 has 15 residues. V dropped 4 bases and J dropped 1; count of bases not matched to a gene: 5. Looked up from germline, CDR1 is LGHDT and CDR2 is YNNKEL (reference sequence). The CDR3 DNA sequence: TGTGCCAGCAGCCCCCAGGCGGGGGGCACAGATACGCAGTATTTT. Amino acids: CASSPQAGGTDTQYF.

This clone has a single count. CDR3 in DNA: TGCGCCAGCAGCTCGACAGGGTCCCAAGAGACCCAGTACTTC. This codes for CASSSTGSQETQYF. The chain combines TRBV5-1 with TRBJ2-5; 7 bases line up with TRBD1. J was trimmed by 1 base and V by 3 bases; bases with no gene match: 3. CDR3 length: 14 residues. Looked up from germline, CDR1 is SGHRS and CDR2 is YFSETQ.

This chain links TRBV27 with TRBJ2-3; tentative D call: TRBD2 (5 bases). The CDR3 is 14 residues long. Germline lookup yields CDR1 MNHEY and CDR2 SMNVEV (reference sequence). V gave up 5 bases and J gave up 4 bases, with 13 bases separating them. CDR3 nucleotide sequence: TGTGCCAGCAGTCCGCCCGGGATAGCAGATACGCAGTATTTT. Protein sequence: CASSPPGIADTQYF.

This clone was detected a few times. This chain joins TRBV28 and TRBJ2-3; TRBD2 matches 9 bases. CDR3 length: 13 amino acids. After removal of 11 bases from V and 5 bases from J, the junction contained 8 bases not matched to a gene. Germline CDR1 MDHEN, CDR2 SYDVKM. The CDR3 spells CAGGGGAQDTQYF. The CDR3 DNA follows: TGTGCCGGCGGCGGGGGGGCTCAAGATACGCAGTATTTT.

The rearrangement links TRBV5-1 to TRBJ2-7, with TRBD2 identical over 11 bases. The ends lost 0 bases at V and 7 bases at J; junction bases unmatched: 6. Germline V gene sequence: CDR1 SGHRS, CDR2 YFSETQ. The CDR3 is made up of 15 amino acids. The DNA for the CDR3 is TGCGCCAGCAGCTTGGATCCTAGCGGGGGGTCGGAGCAGTACTTC. The encoded protein is CASSLDPSGGSEQYF.

The chain combines TRBV7-9 with TRBJ2-5; 10 nucleotides match TRBD2. V lost 4 bases to trimming and J lost 3 bases; unmatched junction nucleotides: 8. Germline loops: CDR1 SEHNR, CDR2 FQNEAQ (reference sequence). The CDR3 is made up of 16 amino acids. The CDR3 region is CASSWGEAGGKETQYF. The CDR3 coding sequence is TGTGCCAGCAGCTGGGGCGAAGCGGGGGGGAAAGAGACCCAGTACTTC. Combining the CDR3 with reference TRBV7-9 and TRBJ2-5 gives the whole variable domain DTGVSQNPRHKITKRGQNVTFRCDPISEHNRLYWYRQTLGQGPEFLTYFQNEAQLEKSRLLSDRFSAERPKGSFSTLEIQRTEQGDSAMYLCASSWGEAGGKETQYFGPGTRLLVL.

V usage is TRBV9 and J usage is TRBJ2-1; 13 bases are a match to TRBD2. Germline V CDR1 and CDR2: SGDLS, YYNGEE. V lost 3 bases, J lost 10 bases, and 22 bases stayed unmatched. The CDR3 contains 20 residues. CDR3 sequence: CASSAQRTSGGRRSMLEQFF. The CDR3 DNA sequence: TGTGCCAGCAGCGCACAGCGGACTAGCGGGGGTCGCCGGTCAATGTTGGAGCAGTTCTTC.

The chain recombines TRBV2 with TRBJ1-5; D may be TRBD1 (5 bases). The length of the CDR3 is 14 residues. Trimming shortened V by 1 base and J by 6 bases, and 10 bases separated the two germline ends. Looked up from germline, CDR1 is SNHLY and CDR2 is FYNNEI. The CDR3 DNA sequence: TGTGCCAGCAGTGAAGAAGGGGCTGGTCAGCCCCAGCATTTT. Its protein is CASSEEGAGQPQHF.

The chain employs TRBV20-1 and TRBJ2-3, with D uncertain. The CDR3 length is 11 residues. The ends were cut back, 5 bases at V and 5 bases at J, with 8 bases in the middle. CDR1 is DFQATT and CDR2 is SNEGSKA in the germline V gene (reference sequence). The CDR3 here is CSAPSGDTQYF. As DNA, the CDR3 is TGCAGTGCTCCCTCGGGAGATACGCAGTATTTT.